This TCR beta chain was captured in a study of CD8 T cells in Susac syndrome. Isolation of CD8+ and CD4+ T cells was performed negatively, whereas enrichment of TEMRA cells was done by FACS. The authors reverse transcribed roughly 0.5 to 1 ug RNA with random hexamers. Each CDR3 protein gets one entry after TCRdb re-called the immunoSEQ multiplex PCR reads with MiXCR. The data show roughly 200,000 distinct CDR3 sequences, 95% seen once. The ends were cut back, 7 bases at V and 0 bases at J, with 12 bases in the middle. The germline CDR1 and CDR2 sequences are SQVTM and ANQGSEA. The CDR3 has 13 amino acids.

This TCR was recovered from a human donor with multiple sclerosis. The chain employs TRBV29-1 and TRBJ1-1; possibly TRBD1 for D (5 bases). The specimen was CD4+ T cells from PBMCs. DNA for the CDR3: TGCAGCGCCTATACACAGGTGAACACTGAAGCTTTCTTT. Encoded protein: CSAYTQVNTEAFF.